The entry below gives a single T cell receptor beta chain sequence along with its context. The CDR3 goes on 3 residues after the read ends, and that part is filled in from the germline J gene. This sample is part of a study of T cells in women clearing cervical HPV infection. Whole-study context: Case blood was drawn a median approximately 150 days after lesion detection.

The length of the CDR3 is 17 residues. The ends lost 0 bases at V and 0 bases at J; junction bases unmatched: 7. CDR1 and CDR2 from the germline V gene are SGHRS and YFSETQ. The method was immunoSEQ multiplex PCR; TCRdb's version includes in-frame clones alone and lacks a portion of them. The listing records 20,000 to 30,000 clones. The sequencing sample was made of blood buffy coat. This chain connects TRBV5-1 to TRBJ2-3, with 7 bases lining up with TRBD1. The sequence came from a woman aged 18-69 years with a cervical HPV16 infection that either progressed to CIN3+ or cleared (not recorded which). The chain's CDR3 is CASSLVSGQTSTDTQYF. CDR3 bases read: TGCGCCAGCAGCTTGGTTTCGGGACAGACTAGCACAGATACG.